Listed below are T cell receptor beta chains from one sample, sequenced in a study of cytomegalovirus exposure and HLA in healthy donors. Some clones are missing from TCRdb's copy, which holds only in-frame ones; the method was immunoSEQ multiplex PCR. The data show 200,000 or so clones, roughly 80% seen once. Sequenced material: PBMCs. These TCRs come from a man aged 30-40 years in good health and CMV-seronegative. The CDR3 runs from the conserved cysteine through the conserved F or W. The D gene is left open where the match is weak. The listing skips clone size in some rows; elsewhere it reads once, few, many or a size class.

TRBV5-4	TRBJ1-2	-	TRBD1	TGTGCCAGCAGCCCGGTGACAGGGGTTAATGGCTACACCTTC	CASSPVTGVNGYTF
TRBV7-2	TRBJ1-1	once	-	TGTGCCAGCAGCTTTTCGTCACGGGTACAAGCTTTCTTT	CASSFSSRVQAFF
TRBV13	TRBJ1-4	few	TRBD1	TGTGCCAGCAGCTCCCGACAGGGGGCGATCTATGAAAAACTGTTTTTT	CASSSRQGAIYEKLFF
TRBV5-5	TRBJ2-7	-	TRBD1	TGTGCCAGCAGCCATCCCGGGACAGGTTCAATCGAGCAGTACTTC	CASSHPGTGSIEQYF
TRBV7-9	TRBJ1-2	-	-	TGTGCCAGCAGCTTAGGACAATATGACTATGGCTACACCTTC	CASSLGQYDYGYTF
TRBV10-3	TRBJ2-3	-	-	TGTGCCATCAGTGAAGAGACTAGCACAGATACGCAGTATTTT	CAISEETSTDTQYF
TRBV15	TRBJ1-5	-	-	TGTGCCACCAGCAGTCTGAGCAATCAGCCCCAGCATTTT	CATSSLSNQPQHF
TRBV5-1	TRBJ2-1	-	-	TGCGCCAGCAGCTTGGAACTAGCCGGTGAGCAGTTCTTC	CASSLELAGEQFF
TRBV2	TRBJ2-5	few	-	TGTGCCAGCAGCAAACTGGGCAGGTCCCCGGACTTC	CASSKLGRSPDF
TRBV28	TRBJ2-7	-	TRBD2	TGTGCCAGCTTGGCTAGCGGGGGGCCGTACGAGCAGTACTTC	CASLASGGPYEQYF
TRBV5-3	TRBJ1-1	-	-	TGTGCCAGAAGCTACGGACACGGGGGAGGGAACACTGAAGCTTTCTTT	CARSYGHGGGNTEAFF
TRBV19	TRBJ1-5	-	TRBD1	TGTGCCAGTAGTATTGCAGGGGGCGGTAGCAATCAGCCCCAGCATTTT	CASSIAGGGSNQPQHF
TRBV19	TRBJ2-2	-	TRBD2	TGTGCCAGTAGTATAAGAGCGGGGGGAACCGGGGAGCTGTTTTTT	CASSIRAGGTGELFF
TRBV27	TRBJ2-3	-	TRBD2	TGTGCCAGCAGTTTAGCGGGGGGACGGGCAGATACGCAGTATTTT	CASSLAGGRADTQYF
TRBV12-5	TRBJ2-6	-	-	TGTGCTAGTGGTTTGGTTCGGGGGGCCAACGTCCTGACTTTC	CASGLVRGANVLTF
TRBV2	TRBJ2-5	-	TRBD2	TGTGCCAGCAGTGCCGGACTAGCGGGGATCGGGACCCAGTACTTC	CASSAGLAGIGTQYF
TRBV7-3	TRBJ1-1	few	TRBD1	TGTGCCAGCAGCCCGACAGGGGGTGGAAACACTGAAGCTTTCTTT	CASSPTGGGNTEAFF
TRBV29-1	TRBJ2-1	-	TRBD2	TGCAGCGTTGAAGATAGGGGGGCTAGCGGGGGGGATTCCGACTACAATGAGCAGTTCTTC	CSVEDRGASGGDSDYNEQFF
TRBV6-1	TRBJ2-2	once	-	TGTGCCAGCAGCCGTATAAGGGGGACCGGGGAGCTGTTTTTT	CASSRIRGTGELFF
TRBV7-8	TRBJ2-3	few	-	TGTGCCAGCAGCTTAGCGTGGCGAGACTCAATCACAGATACGCAGTATTTT	CASSLAWRDSITDTQYF
TRBV5-1	TRBJ1-5	-	-	TGCGCCAGCAGCTTGTCCCCAGATTACAATCAGCCCCAGCATTTT	CASSLSPDYNQPQHF
TRBV7-2	TRBJ1-2	-	-	TGTGCCAGCAGCTTAGTCCGGACAGCCACGGCCTATGGCTACACCTTC	CASSLVRTATAYGYTF
TRBV7-9	TRBJ2-7	once	-	TGTGCCAGCGCCTATTTCTACGAGCAGTACTTC	CASAYFYEQYF
TRBV7-2	TRBJ2-5	-	TRBD2	TGTGCCAGCAGCTTAGAACTTAGGGCGGGGGGGGAGACCCAGTACTTC	CASSLELRAGGETQYF
TRBV5-1	TRBJ1-3	-	TRBD1	TGCGCCAGCAGTTCTAACCCGGGACAGGGAGGAAACACCATATATTTT	CASSSNPGQGGNTIYF
TRBV5-4	TRBJ2-5	-	-	TGTGCCAGCAGTTACAGCCAAGAGACCCAGTACTTC	CASSYSQETQYF
TRBV7-8	TRBJ2-6	-	TRBD1	TGTGCCAGCAGCCCAATGGGGACAGGGATCTCTGGGGCCAGCGTCCTGACTTTC	CASSPMGTGISGASVLTF
TRBV5-4	TRBJ2-5	-	-	TGTGCCAGCAGCCCCGAAGCCCGAGAGACCCAGTACTTC	CASSPEARETQYF
TRBV10-3	TRBJ1-4	few	TRBD1	TGTGCCATCAGTGCCGGACAGGGCGTTGGTGAAAAACTGTTTTTT	CAISAGQGVGEKLFF
TRBV27	TRBJ2-2	-	TRBD1	TGTGCCAGCAGTCCCGACAGGGTTCACGGGGAGCTGTTTTTT	CASSPDRVHGELFF
TRBV7-9	TRBJ2-1	few	TRBD2	TGTGCCAGCAGCTTAGGCTCTAGCGGGGCCGATGAGCAGTTCTTC	CASSLGSSGADEQFF
TRBV10-3	TRBJ1-2	-	-	TGTGCCATCAGTATAGGGGTTGGGTATGGCTACACCTTC	CAISIGVGYGYTF
TRBV5-1	TRBJ1-2	-	-	TGCGCCAGCAGCTCGCGGTCGTCGGCCCCCGTCGGCTACACCTTC	CASSSRSSAPVGYTF
TRBV7-8	TRBJ2-7	once	-	TGTGCCAGCAGCTTAGACTATCCAGGGATGGGTTACGAGCAGTACTTC	CASSLDYPGMGYEQYF
TRBV9	TRBJ1-5	-	TRBD1	TGTGCCAGCAGCGTAGAAGGGGGCAGCAATCAGCCCCAGCATTTT	CASSVEGGSNQPQHF
TRBV7-2	TRBJ2-7	-	TRBD1	TGTGCCAGCAGCTCCTCGGGACAGGCCACCTACGAGCAGTACTTC	CASSSSGQATYEQYF
TRBV7-9	TRBJ1-2	-	TRBD1	TGTGCCAGCAGCTTCCCGGGACAGGGGGCAGTATCCTTC	CASSFPGQGAVSF
TRBV27	TRBJ2-1	-	-	TGTGCCAGCAGTCTCCCCCCACAGGGTTCAACACGCAATGAGCAGTTCTTC	CASSLPPQGSTRNEQFF
TRBV6-1	TRBJ2-4	-	TRBD2	TGTGCCAGCAGTGAAGAACAGCGGGGGGGCCGAGACATTCAGTACTTC	CASSEEQRGGRDIQYF
TRBV28	TRBJ1-1	-	-	TGTGCCAGCAGCCCGGTGGCGGGGACGAACACTGAAGCTTTCTTT	CASSPVAGTNTEAFF
TRBV27	TRBJ2-1	-	TRBD1	TGTGCCAGCAGTCCGGGACAGGGGGCCTATGAGCAGTTCTTC	CASSPGQGAYEQFF
TRBV28	TRBJ1-5	-	-	TGTGCCAGTTGCAACAGGGCCCATCAGCCCCAGCATTTT	CASCNRAHQPQHF
TRBV4-2	TRBJ2-6	-	-	TGTGCCAGCAGCCAAGATTACCAGATCTCTGGGGCCAGCGTCCTGACTTTC	CASSQDYQISGASVLTF
TRBV9	TRBJ1-2	-	TRBD1	TGTGCCAGCAGCGTAGGGAAGGAGTCAGGGGGAAAGGGCTACACCTTC	CASSVGKESGGKGYTF
TRBV10-3	TRBJ2-1	few	-	TGTGCCATCAAGGAGGGCGGTTCCTACAATGAGCAGTTCTTC	CAIKEGGSYNEQFF
TRBV14	TRBJ2-7	-	-	TGTGCCAGCAGCCAAGAGACTACCATTGGAGAGCAGTACTTC	CASSQETTIGEQYF
TRBV11-2	TRBJ1-2	-	TRBD1	TGTGCCAGCAGCTTAGACGGGACAGGGAGTCTCCGTGGCTACACCTTC	CASSLDGTGSLRGYTF
TRBV5-6	TRBJ1-5	-	-	TGTGCCAGCAGCTTGGCCCAGGGGCGCGATCAGCCCCAGCATTTT	CASSLAQGRDQPQHF
TRBV6-5	TRBJ1-6	once	-	TGTGCCAGCAGTTACCAGGGCTCCTATAATTCACCCCTCCACTTT	CASSYQGSYNSPLHF
TRBV25-1	TRBJ2-2	once	TRBD2	TGTGCCAGCAGGCGGGGGACGAACACCGGGGAGCTGTTTTTT	CASRRGTNTGELFF
TRBV18	TRBJ2-7	-	TRBD2	TGTGCCAGCTCACCAACCACTAGCGGGGGGTCAGGCGAGCAGTACTTC	CASSPTTSGGSGEQYF
TRBV14	TRBJ2-6	once	-	TGTGCCAGCAGCCGTTTCCAGGGAACTGGGGCCAGCGTCCTGACTTTC	CASSRFQGTGASVLTF